The 21 T cell receptor beta chains presented below share a single source sample, sequenced in a study of response to subunit inactivated influenza vaccine. One entry per CDR3 protein, called by TCRdb with MiXCR from the RT-PCR reads. Here the sample spans a few hundred thousand distinct CDR3 sequences, approximately 15% being singletons. The input for sequencing was PBMCs from blood, taken 11 to 12 days after vaccination. These TCRs come from a man between 45 and 60 years old who received an inactivated influenza vaccine.

The chain links TRBV30 to TRBJ2-3; D ambiguous. CDR1 is GTSNPN and CDR2 is SVGIG in the germline V gene (reference sequence). Trimming shortened V by 1 base and J by 6 bases, and 8 bases separated the two germline ends. This CDR3 is built from 12 residues. The CDR3 nucleotides read TGTGCCTGGAGTGGTCCCATGGATACGCAGTATTTT. This encodes CAWSGPMDTQYF.

This clonotype was observed a handful of times. This sequence joins TRBV3-1 and TRBJ2-7; 8 bases agree with TRBD2. The CDR3 consists of 12 residues. Per the germline V gene, CDR1 is LGHDT and CDR2 is YNNKEL (reference sequence). V lost 3 bases to trimming and J lost 6 bases; unmatched junction nucleotides: 1. The CDR3 sequence is CASSHSGSEQYF. The CDR3 DNA reads as TGTGCCAGCAGCCACAGCGGGAGCGAGCAGTACTTC.

The rearrangement joins TRBV7-2 to TRBJ1-2; no reliable D call. The CDR3 contains 15 residues. Per the germline V gene, CDR1 is SGHTA and CDR2 is FQGNSA. The V gene lost 5 bases and the J gene lost 0 bases, with 13 bases spanning the gap. The CDR3 DNA reads as TGTGCCAGCAGCCCCAGCTTAACAACTAACTATGGCTACACCTTC. Encoded protein: CASSPSLTTNYGYTF.

This clonotype was observed many times. J is TRBJ2-2 and V is TRBV9, with 12 positions matching TRBD1. The CDR3 consists of 16 residues. V lost 4 bases and J lost 2; bases outside the gene matches: 3. Germline V gene lookup returns CDR1 SGDLS and CDR2 YYNGEE. CDR3 protein: CASSSGTGGNTGELFF. In DNA form, the CDR3 reads TGTGCCAGCAGCTCCGGGACAGGGGGCAACACCGGGGAGCTGTTTTTT.

The chain couples TRBV7-8 to TRBJ2-1, with D possibly called TRBD1 or TRBD2 (5 bases each). Germline loops: CDR1 SGHVS, CDR2 FQNEAQ. V lost 2 bases and J 6 bases, leaving 14 bases between the germline ends. There are 15 residues in the CDR3. This chain's CDR3 is CASSLSGNRGNEQFF. The CDR3 nucleotides are TGTGCCAGCAGCTTATCGGGAAATAGGGGCAATGAGCAGTTCTTC.

This clonotype occurred a few times. The chain carries TRBV2 and TRBJ2-2; TRBD1 aligns across 12 bases. There are 16 residues in the CDR3. Trimming removed 6 bases from V and 4 bases from J; junction bases left unmatched: 6. Germline CDR1 SNHLY, CDR2 FYNNEI. The CDR3 loop reads CASSPGTGGITGELFF. In nucleotides, the CDR3 is TGTGCCAGCAGCCCCGGGACAGGGGGCATCACCGGGGAGCTGTTTTTT.

J is TRBJ2-7 and V is TRBV6-2 or TRBV6-3; D not certain. Trimming pared 0 bases from V and 5 bases from J, leaving 11 bases between. The CDR3 has 14 residues. Per germline, CDR1 MNHEY and CDR2 SVGEGT. The CDR3 region is CASSYSNSYNEQYF. In DNA form, the CDR3 reads TGTGCCAGCAGTTACTCGAATAGCTACAACGAGCAGTACTTC.

This clonotype was seen a handful of times. The rearrangement links TRBV20-1 to TRBJ2-3, with D tentatively TRBD1 or TRBD2 (5 bases each). The CDR3 has 12 residues. The V gene's germline CDR1 is DFQATT and CDR2 SNEGSKA (reference sequence). The V and J ends lost 6 bases and 4 bases respectively, with 11 bases between them. This CDR3 reads CSARDGADTQYF. CDR3 nucleotide sequence: TGCAGTGCGAGGGACGGGGCAGATACGCAGTATTTT.

There are many counts of this clonotype. The rearrangement uses TRBV5-1 and TRBJ2-2, with D possibly matching TRBD2 (6 bases). Germline V gene lookup returns CDR1 SGHRS and CDR2 YFSETQ. V dropped 0 bases and J dropped 6 bases, with 15 bases sitting between them. CDR3 length equals 16 residues. The CDR3 loop is CASSLEALTGAGELFF. Written as DNA, the CDR3 is TGCGCCAGCAGCTTGGAAGCCCTGACGGGGGCCGGGGAGCTGTTTTTT.

This clonotype has just a few counts. The chain carries TRBV11-1 and TRBJ2-2; D may be TRBD1 (6 bases). Germline V gene data show CDR1 as SGHAT and CDR2 as FQDESV (reference sequence). The V end lost 5 bases, the J end lost 4 bases, and 26 bases lay between the germline ends. CDR3 size: 19 residues. The CDR3 protein is CASSPVVSGRQGLTGELFF. The CDR3 DNA sequence: TGTGCCAGCAGCCCAGTCGTTTCGGGTCGGCAGGGGCTCACCGGGGAGCTGTTTTTT.

The chain joins TRBV15 to TRBJ2-7, with D maybe TRBD1 (6 bases). The CDR3 loop spans 15 amino acids. The ends were cut back, 4 bases at V and 0 bases at J, with 13 bases in the middle. The germline CDR1 and CDR2 sequences are LNHNV and YYDKDF (reference sequence). In DNA, the CDR3 is TGTGCCACCAGCACCGGGACACAGAGCTCCTACGAGCAGTACTTC. Protein sequence: CATSTGTQSSYEQYF.

The J gene is TRBJ2-3, the V gene TRBV10-3, with 7 bases fitting TRBD1. The V and J ends lost 10 bases and 5 bases, in that order; junction bases with no gene match: 9. This CDR3 contains 13 residues. Germline V CDR1 and CDR2: ENHRY, SYGVKD. The CDR3 DNA is TGTGCCACCATACAGGGGCAGGGAGATACGCAGTATTTT. This encodes CATIQGQGDTQYF.

The rearrangement links TRBV5-1 to TRBJ2-3; D might be TRBD1 (6 bases). V was shortened by 3 bases and J by 2 bases, with 19 bases between the two germline ends. The CDR3 totals 17 residues. Germline assignment: CDR1 SGHRS and CDR2 YFSETQ. As DNA, the CDR3 is TGCGCCAGCAGCTATGGGACATTGGGCGCGCACACAGATACGCAGTATTTT. Encoded protein: CASSYGTLGAHTDTQYF.

This clonotype was counted only a few times. The rearrangement links TRBV27 to TRBJ2-3; TRBD2 matches 7 bases. The CDR3 extends over 17 amino acids. After removal of 0 bases from V and 1 base from J, the junction contained 7 bases not matched to a gene. The V gene's germline CDR1 is MNHEY and CDR2 SMNVEV (reference sequence). The CDR3 region is CASSLSWRERGTDTQYF. CDR3 DNA sequence: TGTGCCAGCAGTTTATCGTGGCGGGAGAGGGGCACAGATACGCAGTATTTT.

The chain links TRBV5-1 to TRBJ2-2, with D unclear. Germline values: CDR1 SGHRS, CDR2 YFSETQ. The CDR3 is 15 amino acids. V shed 4 bases and J shed 3 bases, with 13 bases lying between them. The CDR3 region is CASSTRAQDTGELFF. CDR3 DNA sequence: TGCGCCAGCAGCACCCGGGCTCAGGACACCGGGGAGCTGTTTTTT.

There are a few counts of this clonotype. The V call is TRBV4-1, the J call TRBJ1-1; D perhaps matches TRBD1 (6 bases). The CDR3 is 16 amino acids. Trimming cost V 7 bases and J 1 base, with 19 bases left between them. Germline V gene data show CDR1 as MGHRA and CDR2 as YSYEKL. CDR3 DNA sequence: TGCGCCAGCACCCGGGGGGGCGAGTGGTCGAACACTGAAGCTTTCTTT. This codes for CASTRGGEWSNTEAFF.

In its sample, this clonotype was seen a few times. The genes are TRBV5-1 and TRBJ1-4; D is ambiguous. CDR1 and CDR2 (germline): SGHRS, YFSETQ. Trimming removed 0 bases from V and 0 bases from J, with 12 bases in between. There are 17 residues in the CDR3. The CDR3 nucleotides read TGCGCCAGCAGCTTGGCCGTCAGGACCACAACTAATGAAAAACTGTTTTTT. This encodes CASSLAVRTTTNEKLFF.

The J gene is TRBJ2-2, the V gene TRBV7-9; 9 bases map to TRBD1. The CDR3 loop spans 15 amino acids. V was clipped by 6 bases and J by 4 bases; unmatched bases: 6. Per the germline V gene, CDR1 is SEHNR and CDR2 is FQNEAQ (reference sequence). CDR3 amino acids: CASRPGQGPTGELFF. The CDR3 nucleotides are TGTGCCAGCAGGCCGGGACAGGGACCCACCGGGGAGCTGTTTTTT.

The chain uses TRBV30 and TRBJ2-4, with D possibly being TRBD2 (5 bases). The CDR3 has 15 residues. The V end lost 2 bases, the J end lost 3 bases, and 14 bases lay between the germline ends. Germline CDR1 GTSNPN, CDR2 SVGIG (reference sequence). The CDR3 region has the DNA TGTGCCTGGAGTAGAGAGGGAGTCGTCAAAAACATTCAGTACTTC. Translating it yields CAWSREGVVKNIQYF.

The rearrangement links TRBV4-1 to TRBJ2-1; a weak D match, TRBD1 (6 bases). CDR1 MGHRA and CDR2 YSYEKL come from the germline V gene. V shed 0 bases and J shed 4 bases, with 10 bases lying between them. This CDR3 has 15 residues. The CDR3 sequence: CASSQDGQGYNEQFF. For the CDR3, the DNA is TGCGCCAGCAGCCAAGACGGGCAGGGGTACAATGAGCAGTTCTTC.

V and J are TRBV5-1 and TRBJ2-1; 10 positions agree with TRBD1. V gave up 4 bases and J gave up 5 bases; unmatched junction bases: 9. CDR1 and CDR2 from the germline V gene are SGHRS and YFSETQ. The CDR3 sequence is 16 residues long. The DNA for the CDR3 is TGCGCCAGCAGCATAGGGACAGGGGCGGCCAACAATGAGCAGTTCTTC. Residues: CASSIGTGAANNEQFF.